This section outlines one T cell receptor beta chain sequence together with its context. This record comes from a study of identical twins. The CDR3 length is 15 residues. Germline CDR1 and CDR2: DFQATT and SNEGSKA (reference sequence). J was trimmed by 4 bases and V by 0 bases; bases with no gene match: 7. One entry per CDR3 protein, called by TCRdb with MiXCR from the 5' RACE reads. This sample has 1.5 million to 2 million distinct CDR3 sequences; around 33% occur once, and the top ten carry around 0.25%. The rearrangement joins TRBV20-1 to TRBJ2-5; 8 bases match TRBD1. What was sequenced was cord blood. The TCR comes from a newborn girl in good health. CDR3 sequence: CSARDRTGRGETQYF. The DNA of the CDR3 is TGCAGTGCTAGAGATCGGACAGGGAGAGGAGAGACCCAGTACTTC.